Each of the 29 T cell receptor beta chains below was sequenced from the same sample in a study of blood T cell repertoires in COVID-19. Here immunoSEQ multiplex PCR was the method, and the copy in TCRdb shows in-frame clones only, minus some. In the table there are about 170,000 clones, around four fifths of which are singletons. The sample comprised PBMCs or T cells enriched from blood (not recorded which). These receptors all stem from a woman in her forties or fifties who had recovered from COVID-19.

This chain links TRBV2 with TRBJ2-3; D gene unclear. V was pared by 6 bases and J by 0 bases, with 13 bases between. Germline V lookup: CDR1 SNHLY, CDR2 FYNNEI. This CDR3 is built from 15 residues. The chain's CDR3 is CASRGLVSSTDTQYF. The CDR3 DNA reads TGTGCCAGCAGGGGTCTAGTGTCTAGCACAGATACGCAGTATTTT.

J is TRBJ1-1 and V is TRBV12-5; TRBD1 matches at 10 bases. V was pared by 5 bases and J by 4 bases, with 4 bases of the junction left unmatched. CDR3 length: 14 amino acids. Germline CDR1 is LGHNT and CDR2 is FRNRAP. CDR3 sequence reads: CASGTGQGSTEAFF. CDR3 DNA sequence: TGTGCTAGTGGTACGGGACAGGGGAGCACTGAAGCTTTCTTT.

The rearrangement uses TRBV5-4 and TRBJ2-2, with a weak D call TRBD2 (6 bases). The CDR3 contains 16 residues. Germline loops: CDR1 SGHNT, CDR2 YYREEE (reference sequence). The ends were cut back, 4 bases at V and 9 bases at J, with 22 bases in the middle. The CDR3 is CASSVGGLLNVRELFF. The CDR3 coding sequence is TGTGCCAGCAGCGTGGGGGGACTTCTCAATGTCAGGGAGCTGTTTTTT.

The chain carries TRBV28 and TRBJ2-2; 12 nucleotides match TRBD1. Per germline, CDR1 MDHEN and CDR2 SYDVKM. The CDR3 loop spans 16 amino acids. V shed 5 bases, J shed 7 bases, and the junction held 8 bases outside the gene matches. CDR3 DNA: TGTGCCAGCAGTCAGCCGGGACAGGGGGCTGGCGGGGAGCTGTTTTTT. Its translation: CASSQPGQGAGGELFF.

The rearrangement joins TRBV19 to TRBJ1-2; possible D gene TRBD1, 5 bases. This CDR3 is 14 amino acids long. With 0 bases removed from V and 4 bases from J, the gap between germline ends came to 9 bases. Germline CDR1 and CDR2: LNHDA and SQIVND (reference sequence). The CDR3 sequence: CASSIDQQGYGYTF. The CDR3 DNA sequence: TGTGCCAGTAGTATAGATCAGCAGGGCTATGGCTACACCTTC.

The rearrangement links TRBV13 to TRBJ2-6, with TRBD1 matching 8 bases. Germline V lookup: CDR1 PRHDT, CDR2 FYEKMQ (reference sequence). J was trimmed by 1 base and V by 6 bases; bases with no gene match: 14. The CDR3 length is 19 residues. CDR3 protein: CASSRVLDRVPSGANVLTF. In DNA, the CDR3 is TGTGCCAGCAGTAGAGTTTTGGACAGGGTTCCTTCTGGGGCCAACGTCCTGACTTTC.

V gene TRBV19 combines with J gene TRBJ2-2; D is perhaps TRBD2 (6 bases). The germline CDR1 and CDR2 sequences are LNHDA and SQIVND (reference sequence). This CDR3 has 14 amino acids. Trimming removed 5 bases at V and 3 bases at J, with 10 bases between. The CDR3 DNA reads TGTGCCAGTAGTGGGGGGACTTACACCGGGGAGCTGTTTTTT. Translating it yields CASSGGTYTGELFF.

This chain connects TRBV12-3 or TRBV12-4 to TRBJ1-2, with D unresolved. This CDR3 region has 13 residues. Trimming stripped 3 bases from V and 3 bases from J, with 8 bases between. The CDR3 is CASSFRTDYGYTF. CDR3 coding DNA: TGTGCCAGCAGTTTTCGAACAGACTATGGCTACACCTTC.

The chain is built from TRBV28 and TRBJ1-3, with D possibly being TRBD1 (5 bases). V was cut by 8 bases and J by 4 bases, with 12 bases left in between. CDR1 and CDR2 (germline): MDHEN, SYDVKM. The CDR3 covers 13 residues. CDR3 region: CASRQPEGNTIYF. The CDR3 nucleotides are TGTGCCAGCCGACAGCCCGAAGGAAACACCATATATTTT.

The J gene is TRBJ2-3, the V gene TRBV13, with D possibly TRBD1 on 5 matching bases. The germline CDR1 and CDR2 sequences are PRHDT and FYEKMQ (reference sequence). CDR3 length equals 14 residues. Trimming removed 2 bases from V and 4 bases from J, with 10 bases in between. This CDR3 is CASSLQGIPDTQYF. DNA of the CDR3: TGTGCCAGCAGCTTACAGGGCATCCCAGATACGCAGTATTTT.

This clone was counted only a few times. The rearrangement links TRBV9 to TRBJ1-1, with a tentative D call TRBD1 (6 bases). This CDR3 is 14 amino acids long. Germline loops: CDR1 SGDLS, CDR2 YYNGEE. V gave up 5 bases and J gave up 4 bases, with 15 bases separating them. This chain's CDR3 is CASRGAGRFTEAFF. In DNA, the CDR3 is TGTGCCAGCAGGGGGGCCGGACGGTTCACTGAAGCTTTCTTT.

The CDR3 loop is CASSPLDWGGRNEQFF. In DNA form, the CDR3 reads TGTGCCAGCAGTCCCTTGGACTGGGGGGGACGGAATGAGCAGTTCTTC. The chain carries TRBV6-2 or TRBV6-3 and TRBJ2-1; 7 bases line up with TRBD2. The V gene's germline CDR1 is MNHEY and CDR2 SVGEGT. Losses at the gene ends were 5 bases for V and 7 bases for J; bases not matched to a gene: 14. This CDR3 contains 16 residues.

The chain has TRBV5-1 and TRBJ2-2; the match to TRBD1 covers 7 bases. With 3 bases clipped from V and 1 base from J, the junction kept 3 bases outside the gene matches. Germline assignment: CDR1 SGHRS and CDR2 YFSETQ. The CDR3 has 15 residues. DNA for the CDR3: TGCGCCAGCAGCTCGGGACAGAGGAACACCGGGGAGCTGTTTTTT. Its translation: CASSSGQRNTGELFF.

The gene calls are TRBV14 and TRBJ1-6; D is perhaps TRBD1 (5 bases). This CDR3 has 15 amino acids. V was cut by 4 bases and J by 3 bases, with 10 bases left in between. CDR1 and CDR2 from the germline V gene are SGHDN and FVKESK. CDR3 protein: CASSRRDGYNSPLHF. CDR3 DNA: TGTGCCAGCAGCCGGAGGGACGGCTATAATTCACCCCTCCACTTT.

V and J are TRBV7-2 and TRBJ2-2; D is perhaps TRBD1 (5 bases). CDR1 SGHTA and CDR2 FQGNSA come from the germline V gene. The CDR3 extends over 14 amino acids. The V end was cut by 4 bases, the J end by 3 bases, with 9 bases between. CDR3 region: CASSSSGYTGELFF. In DNA form, the CDR3 reads TGTGCCAGCAGCTCATCAGGGTACACCGGGGAGCTGTTTTTT.

This chain joins TRBV5-4 and TRBJ2-7; D is perhaps TRBD2 (6 bases). Deletions cut 4 bases from V and 6 bases from J, with 11 bases between. The length of the CDR3 is 12 residues. Germline-derived CDR1 and CDR2 are SGHNT and YYREEE (reference sequence). CDR3 sequence: CASSAPGGEQYV. The DNA for the CDR3 is TGTGCCAGCAGCGCCCCCGGGGGCGAGCAGTACGTC.

The gene calls are TRBV11-2 and TRBJ2-7, with 10 positions matching TRBD2. Germline CDR1 and CDR2: SGHAT and FQNNGV. V trimming: 2 bases; J trimming: 4 bases; junction bases outside the gene matches: 2. The CDR3 contains 14 residues. CDR3 sequence: CASSLLAGAYEQYV. For the CDR3, the DNA is TGTGCCAGCAGCTTACTAGCGGGAGCTTACGAGCAGTACGTC.

V usage is TRBV10-3 and J usage is TRBJ2-3, with TRBD2 as a possible D gene (6 bases). The CDR3 extends over 15 amino acids. The germline V gene has CDR1 ENHRY and CDR2 SYGVKD. V was cut by 5 bases and J by 0 bases, with 12 bases left in between. CDR3 in DNA: TGTGCCATCAGTAGGGACTTCGGAAGCACAGATACGCAGTATTTT. Its protein is CAISRDFGSTDTQYF.

The chain recombines TRBV5-4 with TRBJ2-5; maybe TRBD2 (7 bases). V shed 10 bases and J shed 5 bases, with 15 bases lying between them. There are 12 residues in the CDR3. Looked up from germline, CDR1 is SGHNT and CDR2 is YYREEE (reference sequence). The CDR3 DNA follows: TGTGCCTCCTCAGGGGAGGGGGAGACCCAGTACTTC. Its protein is CASSGEGETQYF.

The table lists this clone with a count of one. V usage is TRBV29-1 and J usage is TRBJ1-2, with D hard to call. In germline, CDR1 is SQVTM, CDR2 ANQGSEA. This CDR3 has 8 amino acids. The CDR3 nucleotides read TGCACCCCGGATGGCTACACCTTC. It specifies CTPDGYTF.

This chain joins TRBV5-4 and TRBJ2-3; 12 nucleotides agree with TRBD2. Trimming took 0 bases from V and 2 from J; bases not matched to a gene: 4. The germline V gene has CDR1 SGHNT and CDR2 YYREEE (reference sequence). CDR3 length: 17 amino acids. In nucleotides, the CDR3 is TGTGCCAGCAGCTTGGGGGCTAGCGGGAGGGCCACAGATACGCAGTATTTT. This translates into CASSLGASGRATDTQYF. The variable domain in full, with the rest retrieved from reference TRBV5-4 and TRBJ2-3, is ETGVTQSPTHLIKTRGQQVTLRCSSQSGHNTVSWYQQALGQGPQFIFQYYREEENGRGNFPPRFSGLQFPNYSSELNVNALELDDSALYLCASSLGASGRATDTQYFGPGTRLTVL.

V gene TRBV3-1 (or the pseudogene TRBV3-2) combines with J gene TRBJ1-6; D remains unclear. The CDR3 consists of 15 residues. Trimming removed 4 bases at V and 5 bases at J, with 12 bases between. From germline, CDR1 is LGHDT and CDR2 YNNKEL (reference sequence). The CDR3, as DNA: TGTGCCAGCAGCCCCCTAGGAGGGAATAATTCACCCCTCCACTTT. Translated, it gives CASSPLGGNNSPLHF.

The chain has TRBV7-2 and TRBJ1-2; 7 bases match TRBD1. CDR1 and CDR2 from the germline V gene are SGHTA and FQGNSA. The CDR3 covers 16 residues. J gave up 3 bases and V 5 bases, and 12 bases lay outside the gene matches. The CDR3 DNA reads as TGTGCCAGCAGCCCCTATATACAGGGGCTAGACTATGGCTACACCTTC. Its translation is CASSPYIQGLDYGYTF.

V is TRBV5-4 and J is TRBJ1-2; TRBD1 aligns across 9 bases. CDR3 size: 15 residues. V lost 5 bases to trimming and J lost 2 bases; unmatched junction nucleotides: 7. CDR1 SGHNT and CDR2 YYREEE come from the germline V gene (reference sequence). The CDR3 DNA reads TGTGCCAGCAGTCCCGACAGGGGGATAAACTATGGCTACACCTTC. It yields the protein CASSPDRGINYGYTF. Filled out from reference TRBV5-4 and TRBJ1-2, the complete variable domain reads ETGVTQSPTHLIKTRGQQVTLRCSSQSGHNTVSWYQQALGQGPQFIFQYYREEENGRGNFPPRFSGLQFPNYSSELNVNALELDDSALYLCASSPDRGINYGYTFGSGTRLTVV.

This rearrangement joins TRBV19 to TRBJ1-1; D call uncertain. Germline CDR1 LNHDA, CDR2 SQIVND (reference sequence). The germline V and J ends were trimmed by 7 bases and 7 bases, with 16 bases remaining between them. The CDR3 runs 13 residues. CDR3 nucleotides: TGTGCCAGTATTGGTCTAAGGAGGAGTGAAGCTTTCTTT. Residues: CASIGLRRSEAFF.

The chain links TRBV5-5 to TRBJ2-6, with D perhaps matching TRBD1 (6 bases). The CDR3 is made up of 15 amino acids. Germline assignment: CDR1 SGHKS and CDR2 YYEKEE (reference sequence). The V gene lost 4 bases and the J gene lost 2 bases, with 10 bases spanning the gap. CDR3 protein: CASSQGYPGANVLTF. The DNA of the CDR3 is TGTGCCAGCAGCCAGGGGTACCCTGGGGCCAACGTCCTGACTTTC.

The J gene is TRBJ1-5, the V gene TRBV15; a possible D gene is TRBD1 (6 bases). Looked up from germline, CDR1 is LNHNV and CDR2 is YYDKDF (reference sequence). V lost 2 bases to trimming and J lost 8 bases, with 22 bases between them. CDR3 length: 17 amino acids. In DNA, the CDR3 is TGTGCCACCAGCAGAAAGGCCCTAGACAGGCAGGGGAAGCCCCAGCATTTT. It encodes CATSRKALDRQGKPQHF. Together with reference TRBV15 and TRBJ1-5, the CDR3 gives the full variable domain: DAMVIQNPRYQVTQFGKPVTLSCSQTLNHNVMYWYQQKSSQAPKLLFHYYDKDFNNEADTPDNFQSRRPNTSFCFLDIRSPGLGDTAMYLCATSRKALDRQGKPQHFGDGTRLSIL.

The gene calls are TRBV5-6 and TRBJ1-4; D is possibly TRBD1 (6 bases). V lost 1 base, J lost 5 bases, and 12 bases lay in between. The length of the CDR3 is 15 residues. Germline CDR1 SGHDT, CDR2 YYEEEE. The CDR3 DNA is TGTGCCAGCAGCTTGCGAGGGCAGGGGAATGAAAAACTGTTTTTT. Its translation: CASSLRGQGNEKLFF.

This clone showed up many times. V gene TRBV7-9 combines with J gene TRBJ2-5; 7 nucleotides agree with TRBD2. CDR1 is SEHNR and CDR2 is FQNEAQ in the germline V gene (reference sequence). Unmatched junction bases numbered 4, after V lost 4 bases and J lost 5 bases. This CDR3 comprises 13 residues. This chain's CDR3 is CASSSLGGETQYF. The CDR3 coding sequence is TGTGCCAGCAGCTCGTTGGGGGGGGAGACCCAGTACTTC. Together with reference TRBV7-9 and TRBJ2-5, the CDR3 gives the full variable domain: DTGVSQNPRHKITKRGQNVTFRCDPISEHNRLYWYRQTLGQGPEFLTYFQNEAQLEKSRLLSDRFSAERPKGSFSTLEIQRTEQGDSAMYLCASSSLGGETQYFGPGTRLLVL.